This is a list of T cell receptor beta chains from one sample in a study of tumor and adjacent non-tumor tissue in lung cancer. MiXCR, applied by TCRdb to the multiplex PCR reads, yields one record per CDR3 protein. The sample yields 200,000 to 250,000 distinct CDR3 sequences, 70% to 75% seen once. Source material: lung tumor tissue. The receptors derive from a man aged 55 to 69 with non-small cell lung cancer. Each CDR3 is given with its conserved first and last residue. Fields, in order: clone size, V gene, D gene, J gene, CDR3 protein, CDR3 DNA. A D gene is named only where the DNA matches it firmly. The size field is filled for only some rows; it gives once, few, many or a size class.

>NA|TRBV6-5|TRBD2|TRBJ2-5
CASSDTAGAQYF
TGTGCCAGCAGTGATACCGCGGGGGCCCAGTACTTC
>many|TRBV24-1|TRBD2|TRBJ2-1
CATSDLRGGSYNEQFF
TGTGCCACCAGTGATTTGCGGGGGGGCTCCTACAATGAGCAGTTCTTC
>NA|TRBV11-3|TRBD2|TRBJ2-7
CASSLGWERGKYKQYF
TGTGCCAGCAGCTTAGGGTGGGAGCGGGGGAAGTACAAGCAGTACTTC
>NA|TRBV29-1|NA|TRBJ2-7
CSIEGSSHEHYF
TGCAGCATTGAAGGCTCTAGTCACGAGCATTACTTC
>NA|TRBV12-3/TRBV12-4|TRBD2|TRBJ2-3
CASIQTSARTDTQYF
TGTGCCAGCATCCAGACTAGCGCTCGCACAGATACGCAGTATTTT
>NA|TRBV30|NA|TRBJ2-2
CAVGGNAGELFF
TGTGCCGTGGGCGGGAACGCCGGGGAGCTGTTTTTT
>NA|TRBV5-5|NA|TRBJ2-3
CARSSKLASTDTQYF
TGTGCCAGGAGCTCCAAGCTAGCGTCCACAGATACGCAGTATTTT
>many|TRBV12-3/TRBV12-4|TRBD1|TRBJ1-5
CASSFGQGSNQPQHF
TGTGCCAGCAGTTTCGGACAGGGAAGCAATCAGCCCCAGCATTTT
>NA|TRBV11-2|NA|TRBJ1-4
CASSLRQTPTTNEKLFF
TGTGCCAGCAGCTTACGTCAGACACCTACAACTAATGAAAAACTGTTTTTT
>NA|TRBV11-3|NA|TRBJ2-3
CAIGGTIDTQYF
TGTGCCATCGGCGGAACCATAGATACGCAGTATTTT
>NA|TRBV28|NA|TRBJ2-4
CASSLRGAPYKNIQYF
TGTGCCAGCAGTTTACGGGGGGCGCCTTACAAAAACATTCAGTACTTC
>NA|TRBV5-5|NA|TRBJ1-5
CASNEGPTTGNQPQHF
TGTGCCAGCAACGAAGGACCCACCACTGGCAATCAGCCCCAGCATTTC
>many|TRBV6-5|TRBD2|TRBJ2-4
CASSTSGTSGRGQNIQYF
TGTGCCAGCAGTACCTCCGGGACTAGCGGGAGGGGGCAAAACATTCAGTACTTC
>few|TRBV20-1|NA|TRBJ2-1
CSASSRVETSNEQFF
TGCAGTGCTAGCTCCCGCGTAGAAACCTCCAATGAGCAGTTCTTC
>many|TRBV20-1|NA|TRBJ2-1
CSAEGDTRYNEQFF
TGCAGTGCAGAGGGGGACACACGCTACAATGAGCAGTTCTTC
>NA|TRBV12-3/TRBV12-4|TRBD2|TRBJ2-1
CASGPSGMGSNEQFF
TGTGCCAGCGGTCCGAGCGGGATGGGCAGCAATGAGCAGTTCTTC
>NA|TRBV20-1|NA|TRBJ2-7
CSARSAQGRHEQYF
TGCAGTGCTAGATCGGCCCAGGGGAGGCACGAGCAGTACTTC